Given below is one TCR beta chain in context. Its antigen is as yet unknown. These data come from a study of blood T cells in healthy people across ages. Study conclusions and caveats: CMV infection status of these donors was not known.

Trimming stripped 7 bases from V and 3 bases from J, with 13 bases between. The CDR3 is 13 amino acids. Germline CDR1 reads SNHLY; CDR2 reads FYNNEI. Donation came from healthy Caucasian individuals in Russia who were aged about 6 to 90. A J-beta primer mix and a sample-barcoded 5' primer were used in a second PCR of roughly 7 to 12 cycles. Sequencing yielded, for each sample, at least 3 million paired-end reads carrying CDR3. MiXCR, run by TCRdb on the 5' RACE reads, gives a single entry per CDR3 protein. This table holds about 930,000 distinct CDR3 sequences, 25% to 35% found once. These same records also appear under a second study, on T cells of mothers and their children. Per that study: Donation came from three healthy Caucasian mothers together with their six children.

The chain joins TRBV2 to TRBJ2-7, with D unresolved. This TCR derives from a woman aged 40-49 years in good health. The specimen sequenced was blood. DNA of the CDR3: TGTGCCAGCAAGCTTTCGGTGTACTACGAGCAGTACTTC. Protein product: CASKLSVYYEQYF. The full variable domain, in which reference TRBV2 and TRBJ2-7 provide the parts outside the CDR3, is EPEVTQTPSHQVTQMGQEVILRCVPISNHLYFYWYRQILGQKVEFLVSFYNNEISEKSEIFDDQFSVERPDGSNFTLKIRSTKLEDSAMYFCASKLSVYYEQYFGPGTRLTVT.